This TCR beta chain was retrieved from a study of T cells expressing NK-cell markers. The CDR3 totals 13 residues. CDR1 is SGHVS, CDR2 FQNEAQ, per germline. From its re-call of the 5' RACE reads, TCRdb lists each CDR3 protein once, without DNA. The sample holds approximately 440,000 distinct CDR3 sequences. Findings and caveats of the study: In six donors, dominant NKG2C+ clonotypes were roughly 1.0-7.5% of CD8+ T cells.

In the case of this clonotype: Its matching antigen is unknown.

This clonotype originated in a woman aged 45 to 65 in good health. The sequenced sample consisted of blood T cells: a sorted CD56 or NKG2C T cell subset, CD4+ or CD8+ T cells, or bulk PBMC T cells (not recorded which). V gene TRBV7-8 combines with J gene TRBJ1-6; the D gene TCRdb calls, TRBD1, cannot be checked with no DNA. The CDR3 loop reads CASSPGGNSPLHF.